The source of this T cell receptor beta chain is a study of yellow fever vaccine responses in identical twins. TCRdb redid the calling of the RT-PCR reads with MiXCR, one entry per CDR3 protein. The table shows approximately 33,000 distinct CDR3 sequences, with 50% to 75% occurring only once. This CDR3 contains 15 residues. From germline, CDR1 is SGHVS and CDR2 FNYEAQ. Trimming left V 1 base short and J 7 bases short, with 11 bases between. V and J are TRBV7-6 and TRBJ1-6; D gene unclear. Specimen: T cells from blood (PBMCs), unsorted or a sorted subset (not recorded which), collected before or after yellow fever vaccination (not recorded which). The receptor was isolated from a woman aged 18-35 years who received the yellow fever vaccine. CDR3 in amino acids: CASSLDVGENSPLHF. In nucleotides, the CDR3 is TGTGCCAGCAGCTTAGATGTTGGGGAAAATTCACCCCTCCACTTT.